This T cell receptor beta chain is from a study of blood T cell repertoires in COVID-19. As for the study in general: PBMCs, B-cell-depleted T cells, or T cells were the source of the cDNA or gDNA that made up the material.

Some clones are missing from TCRdb's copy, which holds only in-frame ones; the method was immunoSEQ multiplex PCR. The top ten hold roughly 1.2% of the sample, which has 100,000 to 130,000 clones, about 90% seen once. Trimming took 7 bases from V and 3 from J; bases not matched to a gene: 6. The CDR3 consists of 14 residues. Germline V gene sequence: CDR1 MDHEN, CDR2 SYDVKM. The source material was peripheral blood. The TCR originated in a woman in her twenties or thirties with acute or convalescent COVID-19. The genes are TRBV28 and TRBJ2-7, with 10 bases identical to TRBD2. CDR3: CASTFGTSDYEQYF. In DNA form, the CDR3 reads TGTGCCAGCACCTTTGGGACTAGCGACTACGAGCAGTACTTC.